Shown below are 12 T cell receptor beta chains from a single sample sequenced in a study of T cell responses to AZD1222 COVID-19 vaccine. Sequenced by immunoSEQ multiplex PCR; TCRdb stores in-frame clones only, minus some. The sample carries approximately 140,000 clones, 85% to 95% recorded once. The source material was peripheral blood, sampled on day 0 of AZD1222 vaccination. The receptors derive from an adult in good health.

This CDR3 is CASSLVQGGNTEAFF. The CDR3 DNA is TGTGCCAGCAGCTTAGTGCAGGGGGGGAACACTGAAGCTTTCTTT. The V gene is TRBV11-2, the J gene TRBJ1-1, with 7 bases that match TRBD1. CDR3 size: 15 residues. In germline, CDR1 is SGHAT, CDR2 FQNNGV. V trimming: 1 base; J trimming: 1 base; junction bases outside the gene matches: 3.

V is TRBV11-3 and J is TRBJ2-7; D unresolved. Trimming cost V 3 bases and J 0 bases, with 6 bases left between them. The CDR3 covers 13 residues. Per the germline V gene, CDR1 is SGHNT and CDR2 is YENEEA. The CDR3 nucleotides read TGTGCCAGCAGCTTGCAGTACTCCTACGAGCAGTACTTC. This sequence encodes CASSLQYSYEQYF.

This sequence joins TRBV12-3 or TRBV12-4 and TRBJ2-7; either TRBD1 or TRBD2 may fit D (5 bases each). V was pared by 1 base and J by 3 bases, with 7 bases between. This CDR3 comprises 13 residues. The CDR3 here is CASSLGGGYEQYF. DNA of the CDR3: TGTGCCAGCAGTTTAGGTGGGGGCTACGAGCAGTACTTC.

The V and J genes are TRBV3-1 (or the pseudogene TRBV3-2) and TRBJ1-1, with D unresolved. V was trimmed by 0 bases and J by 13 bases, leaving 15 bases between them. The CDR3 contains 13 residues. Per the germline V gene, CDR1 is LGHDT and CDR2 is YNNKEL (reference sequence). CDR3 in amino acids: CASSQDLPWFNFF. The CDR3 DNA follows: TGTGCCAGCAGCCAAGATCTGCCTTGGTTTAATTTCTTT.

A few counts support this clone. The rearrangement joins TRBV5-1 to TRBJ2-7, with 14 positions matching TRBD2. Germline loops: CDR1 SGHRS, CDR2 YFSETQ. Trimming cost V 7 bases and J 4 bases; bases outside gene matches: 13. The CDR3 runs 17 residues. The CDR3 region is CASQRGLAGDFPYEQYF. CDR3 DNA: TGCGCCAGCCAACGGGGACTAGCGGGAGACTTTCCGTACGAGCAGTACTTC.

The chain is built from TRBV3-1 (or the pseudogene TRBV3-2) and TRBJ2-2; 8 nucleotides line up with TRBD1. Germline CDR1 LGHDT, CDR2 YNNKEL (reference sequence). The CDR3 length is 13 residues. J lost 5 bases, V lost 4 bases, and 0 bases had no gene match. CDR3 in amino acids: CASSRQGTGELFF. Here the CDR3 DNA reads TGTGCCAGCAGCCGACAGGGGACCGGGGAGCTGTTTTTT.

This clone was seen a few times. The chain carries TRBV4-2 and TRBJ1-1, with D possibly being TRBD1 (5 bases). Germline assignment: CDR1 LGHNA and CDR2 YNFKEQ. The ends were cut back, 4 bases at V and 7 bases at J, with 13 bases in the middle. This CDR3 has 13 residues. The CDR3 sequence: CASSPYTGGEAFF. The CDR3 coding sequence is TGTGCCAGCAGCCCCTATACCGGGGGTGAAGCTTTCTTT.

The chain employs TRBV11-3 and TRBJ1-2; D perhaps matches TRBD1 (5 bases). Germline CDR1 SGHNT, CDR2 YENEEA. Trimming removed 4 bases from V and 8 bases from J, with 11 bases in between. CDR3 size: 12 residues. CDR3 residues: CASSSGGRGYTF. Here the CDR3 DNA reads TGTGCCAGCAGCTCCGGGGGAAGAGGCTACACCTTC.

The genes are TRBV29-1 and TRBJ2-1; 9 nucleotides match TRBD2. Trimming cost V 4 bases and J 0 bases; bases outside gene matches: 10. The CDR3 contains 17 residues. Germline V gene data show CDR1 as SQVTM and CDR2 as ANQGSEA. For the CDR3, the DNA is TGCAGCGTTGCCCGGACTAGCGCCCTGAGCTCCTACAATGAGCAGTTCTTC. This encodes CSVARTSALSSYNEQFF.

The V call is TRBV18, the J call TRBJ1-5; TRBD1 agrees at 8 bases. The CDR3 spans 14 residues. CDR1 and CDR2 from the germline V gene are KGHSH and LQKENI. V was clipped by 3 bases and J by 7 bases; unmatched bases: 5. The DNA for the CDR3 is TGTGCCAGCTCACCGGGACAGGTCGGCCAGCCCCAGCATTTT. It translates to CASSPGQVGQPQHF.

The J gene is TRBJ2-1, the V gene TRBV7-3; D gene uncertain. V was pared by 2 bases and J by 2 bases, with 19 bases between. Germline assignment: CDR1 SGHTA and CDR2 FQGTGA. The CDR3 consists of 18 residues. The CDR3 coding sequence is TGTGCCAGCAGCTTAGCCCCCTCTCCCGCGGATACCTACAATGAGCAGTTCTTC. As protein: CASSLAPSPADTYNEQFF.

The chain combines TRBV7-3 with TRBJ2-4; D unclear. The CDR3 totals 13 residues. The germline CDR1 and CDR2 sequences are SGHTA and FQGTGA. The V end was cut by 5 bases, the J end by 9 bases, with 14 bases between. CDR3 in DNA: TGTGCCAGCAGCCCGACCGCCGTGGGCATTCAGTACTTC. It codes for CASSPTAVGIQYF.